Listed below are T cell receptor beta chains from one sample, sequenced in a study of control samples from healthy donors and cancer patients. Sequencing used immunoSEQ multiplex PCR; TCRdb keeps in-frame clones, though not all of them. The repertoire holds 40,000 to 55,000 clones, with 60% to 80% as singletons. Sequencing input: formalin-fixed, paraffin-embedded tissue. The receptors were sampled from a male donor with melanoma. The CDR3 runs from the conserved cysteine through the conserved F or W. A D gene is named only where the DNA matches it firmly. A row's size may be missing; if present it is once, few, many or a size class.

>NA|TRBV28|TRBJ1-2|NA
CASRTLGFLGRANYGYTF
TGTGCCAGCAGAACTCTCGGTTTTTTAGGGAGAGCCAACTATGGCTACACCTTC
>NA|TRBV5-5|TRBJ2-7|NA
CASSFRAWGYYEQYF
TGTGCCAGCAGCTTCCGCGCATGGGGGTACTACGAGCAGTACTTC
>TRBD1|TRBV18|TRBJ2-7|once
CASSPPRGQVYEQYF
TGTGCCAGCTCACCACCAAGGGGACAGGTCTACGAGCAGTACTTC
>TRBD1|TRBV28|TRBJ2-5|NA
CASSLLGTGYGETQYF
TGTGCCAGCAGTTTATTGGGGACAGGGTACGGAGAGACCCAGTACTTC
>NA|TRBV2|TRBJ1-1|NA
CASQDSGTEAFF
TGTGCCAGCCAGGATTCCGGCACTGAAGCTTTCTTT
>NA|TRBV4-2|TRBJ1-5|NA
CASSQQGVMGQPQHF
TGTGCCAGCAGCCAGCAAGGGGTAATGGGTCAGCCCCAGCATTTT
>TRBD2|TRBV6-5|TRBJ2-3|NA
CASSLLAGNTDTQYF
TGTGCCAGCAGTCTTCTAGCGGGTAATACAGATACGCAGTATTTT
>NA|TRBV3-1/TRBV3-2|TRBJ2-2|NA
CASSQGYTGELFF
TGTGCCAGCAGCCAAGGGTACACCGGGGAGCTGTTTTTT
>NA|TRBV7-9|TRBJ2-3|many
CASSLKATDTQYF
TGTGCCAGCAGCTTAAAGGCCACAGATACGCAGTATTTT
>TRBD1|TRBV11-3|TRBJ2-2|NA
CASRNRDSTNTGELFF
TGTGCCAGCAGAAATCGGGACAGCACGAACACCGGGGAGCTGTTTTTT
>TRBD2|TRBV18|TRBJ2-7|few
CASSPASGSGEQYF
TGTGCCAGCTCACCGGCTAGCGGGAGCGGCGAGCAGTACTTC
>NA|TRBV6-5|TRBJ2-5|NA
CASSRGQETQYF
TGTGCCAGCTCCAGGGGACAAGAGACCCAGTACTTC
>NA|TRBV6-1|TRBJ2-7|NA
CASSELPYEQYF
TGTGCCAGCAGTGAACTCCCCTACGAGCAGTACTTC
>TRBD1|TRBV5-6|TRBJ1-6|NA
CASSSGQGNSPLHF
TGTGCCAGCAGCTCTGGACAGGGAAACTCACCCCTCCACTTT
>TRBD1|TRBV28|TRBJ1-2|NA
CASSTGTVRGYTF
TGTGCCAGCTCTACCGGGACAGTTAGGGGCTACACCTTC
>NA|TRBV4-1|TRBJ1-5|NA
CASSQEVRQPQHF
TGCGCCAGCAGCCAAGAGGTTCGCCAGCCCCAGCATTTT
>TRBD1|TRBV11-2|TRBJ1-3|NA
CASSLLRTGEPFF
TGTGCCAGCAGCTTACTCCGGACAGGGGAACCCTTTTTT
>TRBD1|TRBV6-5|TRBJ2-7|medium-sized
CASSSGQDYEQYF
TGTGCCAGCAGTTCCGGACAGGACTACGAGCAGTACTTC
>TRBD2|TRBV30|TRBJ2-1|NA
CALEMAGGEFF
TGTGCCCTGGAGATGGCGGGGGGGGAGTTCTTC
>NA|TRBV3-1/TRBV3-2|TRBJ1-4|few
CASSQKTPRDSTNEKLFF
TGTGCCAGCAGCCAAAAAACCCCGAGGGATTCAACTAATGAAAAACTGTTTTTT
>NA|TRBV21-1|TRBJ2-7|few
CGLNGGGSYEQYF
TGTGGATTGAATGGGGGTGGGAGCTACGAGCAGTACTTC
>TRBD2|TRBV29-1|TRBJ2-4|few
CSVPGLARPNIQYF
TGCAGCGTTCCGGGACTAGCGAGACCAAACATTCAGTACTTC
>NA|TRBV6-1|TRBJ1-3|many
CASSEQGRISGNTIYF
TGTGCCAGCAGTGAACAGGGGCGGATCTCTGGAAACACCATATATTTT
>TRBD2|TRBV2|TRBJ2-3|NA
CATGGRRTTDTQYF
TGTGCCACGGGGGGGCGGAGAACGACAGATACGCAGTATTTT
>NA|TRBV2|TRBJ1-4|NA
CASRGRGFRTNEKLFF
TGTGCCAGCAGGGGCCGTGGATTTAGAACTAATGAAAAACTGTTTTTT
>NA|TRBV21-1|TRBJ2-2|NA
CASSKADCRDSGRVGNSNTGELFF
TGTGCCAGCAGCAAAGCGGATTGTCGTGATAGCGGGAGGGTTGGCAACTCGAACACCGGGGAGCTGTTTTTT
>NA|TRBV7-9|TRBJ1-1|NA
CASSLAEARLEAFF
TGTGCCAGCAGCTTAGCGGAGGCCCGTTTGGAAGCTTTCTTT
>TRBD1|TRBV5-1|TRBJ1-6|NA
CASSFTGGEVSPLHF
TGCGCCAGCAGCTTCACAGGGGGGGAGGTATCACCCCTCCACTTT
>TRBD1|TRBV2|TRBJ2-7|once
CASKGTGLEQYF
TGTGCCAGCAAAGGGACAGGGCTCGAGCAGTACTTC
>TRBD2|TRBV11-2|TRBJ2-3|NA
CASSVRLAGAPDTQYF
TGTGCCAGCAGCGTTAGACTAGCGGGAGCCCCAGATACGCAGTATTTT
>TRBD1|TRBV7-9|TRBJ1-4|NA
CASSLTGQREKLFF
TGTGCCAGCAGCCTCACGGGACAGCGTGAAAAACTGTTTTTT
>NA|TRBV2|TRBJ1-1|NA
CASRRLNTEAFF
TGTGCCAGCAGGAGACTTAACACTGAAGCTTTCTTT
>NA|TRBV28|TRBJ2-5|NA
CASSLDLYQETQYF
TGTGCCAGCAGTTTAGACCTCTACCAAGAGACCCAGTACTTC
>NA|TRBV28|TRBJ1-6|NA
CASRTDSHNSPLHF
TGTGCCAGCAGAACAGACAGTCATAATTCACCCCTCCACTTT
>NA|TRBV5-6|TRBJ2-7|few
CASSLQADEQYF
TGTGCCAGCAGCCTCCAGGCGGACGAGCAGTACTTC
>NA|TRBV18|TRBJ1-4|once
CASSPRLAGATNEKLFF
TGTGCCAGCTCACCAAGGCTAGCAGGCGCAACTAATGAAAAACTGTTTTTT